These T cell receptor beta chains were read from a single sample in a study of chemoradiotherapy in HPV16-positive cancers. Method: immunoSEQ multiplex PCR; TCRdb's copy keeps in-frame clones and lacks some. The data hold thousands of clones, with less than 85% observed a single time. This material was acquired from a patient who underwent chemoradiotherapy. Source of these receptors: a human donor with HPV-associated anogenital cancer. The CDR3 runs from the conserved cysteine through the conserved F or W. D genes are given only for firm matches. Clone size, where shown, is once, few, many, or a class for clones that have expanded.

>TRBV18|-|TRBJ1-1|-
CASSPVDTLNTEAFF
TGTGCCAGCTCACCTGTAGACACTTTGAACACTGAAGCTTTCTTT
>TRBV18|-|TRBJ1-3|-
CASSPGGRSGNTIYF
TGTGCCAGCTCACCGGGTGGACGCTCTGGAAACACCATATATTTT
>TRBV20-1|-|TRBJ2-5|-
CSAKNQETQYF
TGCAGTGCTAAAAACCAAGAGACCCAGTACTTC
>TRBV27|TRBD2|TRBJ2-3|-
CASSITSGSFSTDTQYF
TGTGCCAGCAGCATAACTAGCGGGAGCTTTTCGACAGATACGCAGTATTTT
>TRBV7-2|TRBD2|TRBJ2-2|-
CASSLVAGRGTGELFF
TGTGCCAGCAGCTTAGTAGCGGGACGTGGCACCGGGGAGCTGTTTTTT
>TRBV7-2|TRBD1|TRBJ1-1|-
CASSHDRGNTEAFF
TGTGCCAGCAGCCACGACAGGGGGAACACTGAAGCTTTCTTT
>TRBV25-1|-|TRBJ1-3|few
CASSEEGFAGNTIYF
TGTGCCAGCAGTGAAGAGGGGTTCGCTGGAAACACCATATATTTT
>TRBV30|TRBD1|TRBJ1-1|-
CAWSVLTGGASLEAFF
TGTGCCTGGAGTGTACTGACAGGGGGCGCCTCTTTAGAAGCTTTCTTT
>TRBV5-1|TRBD1|TRBJ2-7|once
CASSNRGPEEQYF
TGCGCCAGCAGCAACAGGGGGCCCGAAGAGCAGTACTTC
>TRBV6-4|-|TRBJ1-2|-
CASSPPGNYGYTF
TGTGCCAGCAGTCCACCGGGGAACTATGGCTACACCTTC
>TRBV27|TRBD2|TRBJ2-1|-
CASSPRSGRADEQFF
TGTGCCAGCAGTCCCCGATCCGGGAGGGCCGATGAGCAGTTCTTC
>TRBV27|TRBD2|TRBJ2-7|few
CASSLSQRELSEQYF
TGTGCCAGCAGTTTATCCCAGCGGGAGCTCAGTGAGCAGTACTTC
>TRBV2|TRBD2|TRBJ2-7|-
CASSTSALHYEQYF
TGTGCCAGCAGTACTAGCGCCCTGCACTACGAGCAGTACTTC
>TRBV29-1|-|TRBJ2-7|-
CSVEDIGPEQYF
TGCAGCGTGGAGGATATCGGGCCCGAGCAGTACTTC
>TRBV27|-|TRBJ1-4|once
CASSPRTFGEKLFF
TGTGCCAGCAGTCCTAGGACATTTGGGGAAAAACTGTTTTTT
>TRBV7-8|TRBD1|TRBJ2-6|few
CASRKGTAFASGANVLTF
TGTGCCAGCAGGAAAGGGACAGCTTTTGCCTCTGGGGCCAACGTCCTGACTTTC
>TRBV5-1|-|TRBJ2-5|few
CASSLGTQETQYF
TGCGCCAGCAGCTTGGGCACACAAGAGACCCAGTACTTC
>TRBV27|-|TRBJ2-5|few
CASALYGPGQETQYF
TGTGCCAGCGCCCTATACGGGCCGGGACAAGAGACCCAGTACTTC
>TRBV7-2|-|TRBJ2-1|-
CASSLVGVLNNEQFF
TGTGCCAGCAGCTTAGTAGGGGTGCTTAACAATGAGCAGTTCTTC
>TRBV18|-|TRBJ1-1|-
CASSRPAAEDTEAFF
TGTGCCAGCTCACGACCAGCCGCAGAGGACACTGAAGCTTTCTTT
>TRBV6-1|-|TRBJ1-1|-
CASSELEVPEAFF
TGTGCCAGCAGTGAATTGGAAGTTCCTGAAGCTTTCTTT
>TRBV6-1|-|TRBJ1-1|-
CASSDYGGAFF
TGTGCCAGCAGTGATTATGGTGGAGCTTTCTTT
>TRBV4-3|-|TRBJ1-5|-
CASSQVLDGNQPQHF
TGCGCCAGCAGCCAAGTCTTGGACGGCAATCAGCCCCAGCATTTT
>TRBV5-1|-|TRBJ1-4|-
CASSPGVGGLPEKLFF
TGCGCCAGCAGCCCCGGAGTGGGGGGACTCCCTGAAAAACTGTTTTTT
>TRBV6-5|TRBD1|TRBJ2-3|-
CASRTGTGDTDTQYF
TGTGCCAGCAGAACCGGGACAGGGGACACAGATACGCAGTATTTT
>TRBV7-9|TRBD1|TRBJ2-5|-
CASSADRGRGETQYF
TGTGCCAGCAGCGCCGACAGGGGGCGCGGAGAGACCCAGTACTTC
>TRBV7-9|-|TRBJ2-5|once
CASSLARGETQYF
TGTGCCAGCAGCTTAGCCAGGGGAGAGACCCAGTACTTC
>TRBV7-9|-|TRBJ2-3|-
CASSLSGSTDTQYF
TGTGCCAGCAGCTTAAGCGGATCCACAGATACGCAGTATTTT
>TRBV4-3|TRBD1|TRBJ1-1|-
CASSQARSGSVAAGGTEAFF
TGCGCCAGCAGCCAAGCTCGATCTGGCTCGGTGGCGGCAGGGGGCACTGAAGCTTTCTTT
>TRBV25-1|-|TRBJ2-1|-
CASSADTNEQFF
TGTGCCAGCAGTGCCGACACCAATGAGCAGTTCTTC
>TRBV28|TRBD1|TRBJ1-1|-
CASSATGTGTEAFF
TGTGCCAGCAGTGCAACCGGGACAGGAACTGAAGCTTTCTTT
>TRBV19|TRBD1|TRBJ1-5|-
CASSTTGNSNQPQHF
TGTGCCAGTAGTACGACAGGGAATAGCAATCAGCCCCAGCATTTT
>TRBV7-8|-|TRBJ2-7|-
CASSFRLAKNEQYF
TGTGCCAGCAGCTTTCGGCTAGCGAAAAACGAGCAGTACTTC
>TRBV5-6|TRBD1|TRBJ2-7|few
CASSLDRAYEQYF
TGTGCCAGCAGTCTGGACAGGGCTTACGAGCAGTACTTC
>TRBV28|-|TRBJ2-1|-
CASSLLVGAINEQFF
TGTGCCAGCAGTTTACTGGTTGGGGCGATCAATGAGCAGTTCTTC
>TRBV2|TRBD1|TRBJ2-1|-
CAREQGTHNNEQFF
TGTGCCAGAGAACAGGGGACACATAACAATGAGCAGTTCTTC
>TRBV19|-|TRBJ1-5|-
CASSSQGLQPQHF
TGTGCCAGTAGTTCACAGGGATTGCAGCCCCAGCATTTT
>TRBV15|-|TRBJ2-5|-
CATSRDLDPGETQYF
TGTGCCACCAGCAGAGATTTGGACCCGGGAGAGACCCAGTACTTC
>TRBV5-4|TRBD2|TRBJ2-1|-
CASSLLAGINNEQFF
TGTGCCAGCAGCTTGCTAGCGGGAATCAACAATGAGCAGTTCTTC
>TRBV4-1|-|TRBJ2-5|once
CASSQPTGSRETQYF
TGCGCCAGCAGCCAACCTACAGGGTCCCGGGAGACCCAGTACTTC
>TRBV28|TRBD2|TRBJ2-1|-
CASSPGVAGGSIGSYNEQFF
TGTGCCAGCAGTCCGGGGGTAGCGGGAGGATCGATAGGATCCTACAATGAGCAGTTCTTC
>TRBV7-2|TRBD2|TRBJ2-3|-
CASSPRTSKDTQYF
TGTGCCAGCAGCCCTCGGACTAGCAAAGATACGCAGTATTTT
>TRBV10-2|-|TRBJ2-1|-
CASSDEMREQFF
TGCGCCAGCAGCGACGAAATGCGGGAGCAGTTCTTC
>TRBV6-6|TRBD1|TRBJ1-1|-
CASSGQGWTEAFF
TGTGCCAGCAGTGGACAGGGGTGGACTGAAGCTTTCTTT
>TRBV18|TRBD1|TRBJ2-1|-
CASSPETGGGNSEQFF
TGTGCCAGCTCACCCGAGACAGGGGGCGGAAACAGTGAGCAGTTCTTC
>TRBV18|TRBD2|TRBJ2-7|-
CASSPGGGRAYEQYF
TGTGCCAGCTCACCAGGGGGCGGGAGGGCCTACGAGCAGTACTTC
>TRBV2|-|TRBJ2-7|-
CASSDTQGEQYF
TGTGCCAGCTCTGACACGCAAGGCGAGCAGTACTTC
>TRBV28|-|TRBJ1-5|-
CASSLGPQPQHF
TGTGCCAGCAGCCTAGGGCCCCAGCCCCAGCATTTT
>TRBV6-1|-|TRBJ2-2|medium-sized
CASSEDYSIGELFF
TGTGCCAGCAGTGAAGACTACTCCATTGGGGAGCTGTTTTTT
>TRBV7-7|-|TRBJ2-2|-
CASSQRSTGELFF
TGTGCTAGCAGTCAGAGAAGTACCGGGGAGCTGTTTTTT
>TRBV27|-|TRBJ2-7|-
CASSPLGEPVSYEQYF
TGTGCCAGCAGCCCTTTAGGGGAACCGGTCTCCTACGAGCAGTACTTC
>TRBV27|-|TRBJ1-2|-
CASSLSMGAYGYTF
TGTGCCAGCAGTTTATCGATGGGGGCCTATGGCTACACCTTC
>TRBV6-1|TRBD1|TRBJ1-5|-
CASSDEEGAGWQPQHF
TGTGCCAGCAGTGATGAAGAGGGGGCGGGATGGCAGCCCCAGCATTTT
>TRBV6-4|-|TRBJ2-1|-
CASSDSVGQGSNEQFF
TGTGCCAGCAGTGACTCGGTAGGGCAGGGGAGTAATGAGCAGTTCTTC
>TRBV7-9|-|TRBJ2-7|-
CASSPTSGFGYYEQYF
TGTGCCAGCAGCCCTACAAGCGGATTCGGCTACTACGAGCAGTACTTC